This T cell receptor (beta chain) was sequenced during a study of cytomegalovirus exposure and HLA in healthy donors. 13 Jbeta primers and 60 Vbeta primers were used for the PCR. TCRdb keeps only in-frame clones here, not all; method: immunoSEQ multiplex PCR. The sample has 110,000 to 150,000 clones, about 72% seen once. The CDR3 loop spans 14 amino acids. The germline V and J ends were trimmed by 1 base and 9 bases, with 16 bases remaining between them. Germline V CDR1 and CDR2: MGHRA, YSYEKL. This clone has more than one count but fewer than ten. The chain recombines TRBV4-1 with TRBJ2-7, with D maybe TRBD2 (6 bases). The specimen sequenced was PBMCs. This TCR derives from a man aged 60 to 69 in good health and CMV-seronegative. This CDR3 reads CASSQAGRIKGQYF. Written as DNA, the CDR3 is TGCGCCAGCAGCCAAGCCGGGAGAATAAAGGGGCAGTACTTC.